Presented here are 28 T cell receptor beta chains from one specimen sequenced in a study of metastatic and nonmetastatic thyroid tumors. Prior to thyroid surgery, none of the patients had received any treatment. From the PCR reads, TCRdb re-called clones with MiXCR. The table lists roughly 6,800 clones, 25% to 35% of them singletons. Material for sequencing was tumor tissue. All receptors come from a female donor with papillary thyroid cancer or a benign thyroid nodule (not recorded which). Some clones in this sample may be carry-over from other donors' samples.

This chain joins TRBV6-2 or TRBV6-3 and TRBJ2-3; 10 bases map to TRBD2. Germline trimming cut 2 bases from V and 5 bases from J; bases unmatched to any gene: 7. The CDR3 spans 16 residues. Germline loops: CDR1 MNHEY, CDR2 SVGEGT. The chain's CDR3 is CASSYGLAGEVDTQYF. The CDR3 bases are TGTGCCAGCAGTTACGGGCTAGCGGGAGAGGTAGATACGCAGTATTTT.

CDR3 amino acids: CASNRDTYSNQPQHF. Written as DNA, the CDR3 is TGTGCCAGCAACCGGGACACATATAGCAATCAGCCCCAGCATTTT. V and J are TRBV6-1 and TRBJ1-5, with D perhaps matching TRBD1 (6 bases). Trimming pared 7 bases from V and 0 bases from J, leaving 13 bases between. The CDR3 consists of 15 residues. Per the germline V gene, CDR1 is MNHNS and CDR2 is SASEGT.

The CDR3 reads CASSGQGTGELFF. The DNA of the CDR3 is TGTGCCAGCAGCGGACAGGGGACCGGGGAGCTGTTTTTT. This chain uses TRBV12-3 or TRBV12-4 with TRBJ2-2, with 9 bases matching TRBD1. The CDR3 extends over 13 amino acids. V lost 6 bases and J lost 5; bases outside the gene matches: 1.

This clone is judged medium-sized (0.01 to 0.1%). CDR3 sequence: CASSESFSDTGERTF. CDR3 DNA: TGTGCCAGCAGTGAATCATTCTCGGACACCGGAGAGCGTACCTTC. V is TRBV25-1 and J is TRBJ1-2; tentative D call: TRBD1 (5 bases). The germline V gene has CDR1 MGHDK and CDR2 SYGVNS. This CDR3 region has 15 residues. Trimming took off 1 base at V and 14 bases at J, with 23 bases between the two ends.

This clone was detected a few times. The chain is built from TRBV15 and TRBJ2-3; 8 bases are shared with TRBD1. CDR1 is LNHNV and CDR2 is YYDKDF in the germline V gene (reference sequence). The CDR3 is made up of 13 amino acids. The J segment lost 2 bases and the V segment lost 8 bases, leaving 3 bases of the junction unmatched. The CDR3 reads CATGQGSTDTQYF. The CDR3 DNA reads TGTGCCACCGGACAGGGCTCCACAGATACGCAGTATTTT. Full variable domain (remainder filled in from reference TRBV15 and TRBJ2-3): DAMVIQNPRYQVTQFGKPVTLSCSQTLNHNVMYWYQQKSSQAPKLLFHYYDKDFNNEADTPDNFQSRRPNTSFCFLDIRSPGLGDTAMYLCATGQGSTDTQYFGPGTRLTVL.

This clone rates as medium-sized (0.01 to 0.1%). The chain recombines TRBV12-3 or TRBV12-4 with TRBJ2-3, with no clear D. This CDR3 is built from 14 residues. V was shortened by 6 bases and J by 1 base, with 11 bases between the two germline ends. CDR3 DNA: TGTGCCAGCAGCACATCTCGGGGCACAGATACGCAGTATTTT. Translated, it gives CASSTSRGTDTQYF.

The chain is built from TRBV10-2 and TRBJ1-5; no reliable D call. CDR3 length: 16 residues. Trimming removed 0 bases from V and 0 bases from J, with 9 bases in between. Germline CDR1 and CDR2: WSHSY and SAAADI. The CDR3 DNA follows: TGCGCCAGCAGTGAGTCACCGGGAAATAGCAATCAGCCCCAGCATTTT. Translating it yields CASSESPGNSNQPQHF.

This clone has only a few counts. This chain connects TRBV24-1 to TRBJ1-1; D ambiguous. Trimming cost V 3 bases and J 3 bases, with 10 bases left between them. In germline, CDR1 is KGHDR, CDR2 SFDVKD. The CDR3 runs 14 residues. DNA for the CDR3: TGTGCCACCAGTGATAACAGACCCTACACTGAAGCTTTCTTT. Residues: CATSDNRPYTEAFF.

This clone was observed at least ten times. At the DNA level, this CDR3 is encoded by other sequences in the same sample as well. V and J are TRBV3-1 and TRBJ2-3, with D perhaps TRBD1 (5 bases). The CDR3 sequence is 10 residues long. Germline assignment: CDR1 LGHDT and CDR2 YNNKEL (reference sequence). V was pared by 8 bases and J by 6 bases, with 6 bases between. The CDR3 nucleotides read TGTGCCAGCGGGGCGGATACGCAGTATTTT. It codes for CASGADTQYF.

Within the sample, this clone is medium-sized (0.01 to 0.1%). The rearrangement uses TRBV7-2 and TRBJ1-1, with TRBD1 as a possible D gene (5 bases). Trimming removed 0 bases at V and 4 bases at J, with 12 bases between. This CDR3 is 15 amino acids long. In germline, CDR1 is SGHTA, CDR2 FQGNSA. Written as DNA, the CDR3 is TGTGCCAGCAGCTTAGCTGGGGGTGGGATCACTGAAGCTTTCTTT. Its protein product is CASSLAGGGITEAFF. Using reference TRBV7-2 and TRBJ1-1 for the parts outside the CDR3, the full variable domain is GAGVSQSPSNKVTEKGKDVELRCDPISGHTALYWYRQSLGQGLEFLIYFQGNSAPDKSGLPSDRFSAERTGGSVSTLTIQRTQQEDSAVYLCASSLAGGGITEAFFGQGTRLTVV.

The chain employs TRBV5-6 and TRBJ2-7, with 9 bases lining up with TRBD1. CDR3 length equals 14 residues. V shed 4 bases and J 4 bases; nucleotides not matched to a gene: 6. CDR1 is SGHDT, CDR2 YYEEEE, per germline. The CDR3 reads CASSPGQGRYEQYF. The CDR3 DNA reads as TGTGCCAGCAGCCCAGGACAGGGGCGTTACGAGCAGTACTTC. Full variable domain (missing parts from reference TRBV5-6 and TRBJ2-7): DAGVTQSPTHLIKTRGQQVTLRCSPKSGHDTVSWYQQALGQGPQFIFQYYEEEERQRGNFPDRFSGHQFPNYSSELNVNALLLGDSALYLCASSPGQGRYEQYFGPGTRLTVT.

This clone was detected only a few times. The chain couples TRBV6-1 to TRBJ1-5; tentatively, D is TRBD1 (6 bases). The CDR3 sequence is 16 residues long. V was pared by 5 bases and J by 3 bases, with 17 bases between. From germline, CDR1 is MNHNS and CDR2 SASEGT. The CDR3: CASSTQTGIINQPQHF. DNA for the CDR3: TGTGCCAGCAGTACCCAGACAGGAATAATCAATCAGCCCCAGCATTTT.

This clone qualifies as medium-sized. J is TRBJ2-5 and V is TRBV19; 9 bases map to TRBD1. The CDR3 has 14 residues. The V gene end was trimmed by 3 bases and the J gene end by 4 bases; junction bases not matched to a gene: 3. Germline V lookup: CDR1 LNHDA, CDR2 SQIVND (reference sequence). The CDR3 DNA is TGTGCCAGTAGTATCGGGACAGGGTCAGAGACCCAGTACTTC. Protein: CASSIGTGSETQYF.

The chain has TRBV11-2 and TRBJ2-3; D not resolved. Germline CDR1 and CDR2: SGHAT and FQNNGV. Trimming removed 0 bases from V and 3 bases from J, with 7 bases in between. CDR3 length: 14 amino acids. The chain's CDR3 is CASSLDLETDTQYF. CDR3 coding DNA: TGTGCCAGCAGCTTAGATTTGGAGACAGATACGCAGTATTTT.

This clone turned up a few times. A much larger clone lies a single base off, so this may be a read error. The sample holds other DNA sequences that translate to the same CDR3. The gene calls are TRBV27 and TRBJ2-1, with TRBD2 identical over 15 bases. The CDR3 totals 16 residues. Germline CDR1 is MNHEY and CDR2 is SMNVEV (reference sequence). CDR3 protein: CASKLSGTSGRSEQFF. As DNA, the CDR3 is TGTGCTAGCAAACTGAGCGGGACTAGCGGGAGGAGTGAGCAGTTCTTC.

In its sample, this clone was seen a few times. V usage is TRBV29-1 and J usage is TRBJ2-5; 8 bases fit TRBD1. The V and J ends lost 6 bases and 0 bases, in that order; junction bases with no gene match: 3. There are 13 residues in the CDR3. Germline loops: CDR1 SQVTM, CDR2 ANQGSEA. The CDR3 DNA reads as TGCAGCGTGGGGGACAGGTACCAAGAGACCCAGTACTTC. Protein product: CSVGDRYQETQYF. Filled out from reference TRBV29-1 and TRBJ2-5, the complete variable domain reads SAVISQKPSRDICQRGTSLTIQCQVDSQVTMMFWYRQQPGQSLTLIATANQGSEATYESGFVIDKFPISRPNLTFSTLTVSNMSPEDSSIYLCSVGDRYQETQYFGPGTRLLVL.

V gene TRBV10-3 combines with J gene TRBJ1-6; no definite D call. Trimming took off 4 bases at V and 4 bases at J, with 8 bases between the two ends. The length of the CDR3 is 14 residues. CDR1 ENHRY and CDR2 SYGVKD come from the germline V gene. The CDR3 bases are TGTGCCATCAGTGCTCGGGGTTATAATTCACCCCTCCACTTT. This codes for CAISARGYNSPLHF.

The chain joins TRBV11-2 to TRBJ1-5, with D unresolved. The V and J ends lost 0 bases and 2 bases respectively, with 14 bases between them. This CDR3 has 17 amino acids. CDR1 is SGHAT, CDR2 FQNNGV, per germline. The CDR3 nucleotides are TGTGCCAGCAGCTTAGATGGTTGGCGGGGTCGCAATCAGCCCCAGCATTTT. Residues: CASSLDGWRGRNQPQHF.

The chain links TRBV4-1 to TRBJ2-3, with TRBD1 matching over 7 bases. CDR3 length: 16 residues. The V segment lost 0 bases and the J segment 7 bases; nucleotides outside the gene matches: 10. Germline V lookup: CDR1 MGHRA, CDR2 YSYEKL. The DNA for the CDR3 is TGCGCCAGCAGCCAAGATCTAGGGACAGTGAAAAATACGCAGTATTTT. Translation gives CASSQDLGTVKNTQYF.

The V and J genes are TRBV5-1 and TRBJ1-3; no reliable D call. The germline V gene encodes CDR1 SGHRS and CDR2 YFSETQ. The CDR3 runs 16 residues. Trimming shortened V by 0 bases and J by 0 bases, and 10 bases separated the two germline ends. The CDR3 sequence is CASSLASTDSGNTIYF. In DNA form, the CDR3 reads TGCGCCAGCAGCTTGGCCTCGACTGACTCTGGAAACACCATATATTTT.

The rearrangement links TRBV7-9 to TRBJ2-3, with TRBD1 matching 7 bases. Germline V lookup: CDR1 SEHNR, CDR2 FQNEAQ (reference sequence). Trimming took 7 bases from V and 5 from J; bases not matched to a gene: 9. CDR3 length equals 14 residues. CDR3 sequence reads: CASMTGLGLDTQYF. The CDR3 DNA is TGTGCCAGCATGACAGGGCTGGGATTAGATACGCAGTATTTT.

The chain combines TRBV5-1 with TRBJ2-2; the D is unclear. V lost 4 bases and J 4 bases, leaving 14 bases between the germline ends. The length of the CDR3 is 15 residues. Germline V CDR1 and CDR2: SGHRS, YFSETQ. The CDR3 DNA is TGCGCCAGCAGCCAGGTAGGCCGGTTCACCGGGGAGCTGTTTTTT. Its protein product is CASSQVGRFTGELFF.

In the case of this clone: Here the CDR3 omits its conserved ending phenylalanine or tryptophan, so a read error is the likely source. This chain connects TRBV2 to TRBJ1-5; D gene uncertain. The CDR3 sequence is 15 residues long. V was pared by 6 bases and J by 4 bases, with 16 bases between. Per germline, CDR1 SNHLY and CDR2 FYNNEI. CDR3 protein: CASRGTVSGNQPQHL. The CDR3 DNA sequence: TGTGCCAGCAGAGGCACGGTCAGCGGTAATCAGCCCCAGCATCTT.

This chain links TRBV6-1 with TRBJ2-5; D gene uncertain. There are 14 residues in the CDR3. V was shortened by 8 bases and J by 5 bases, with 18 bases between the two germline ends. Germline CDR1 is MNHNS and CDR2 is SASEGT. This CDR3 reads CASRAGPSWETQYF. In nucleotides, the CDR3 is TGTGCCAGCCGAGCTGGGCCGAGCTGGGAGACCCAGTACTTC.

This clone occurred a few times. The chain joins TRBV6-2 or TRBV6-3 to TRBJ2-3; D may be TRBD2 (6 bases). This CDR3 is built from 13 residues. V was shortened by 6 bases and J by 1 base, with 8 bases between the two germline ends. Germline V CDR1 and CDR2: MNHEY, SVGEGT. In DNA form, the CDR3 reads TGTGCCAGCAGGGGACTGCGCACAGATACGCAGTATTTT. Translation: CASRGLRTDTQYF.

In DNA form, the CDR3 reads TGTGCCAGCAGCCAGGCCGCCCACTCCAGGGAAGGCTACACCTTC. It encodes CASSQAAHSREGYTF. The rearrangement joins TRBV3-1 to TRBJ1-2; the D gene is possibly TRBD1 (5 bases). V shed 3 bases and J shed 8 bases, with 19 bases lying between them. Germline CDR1 reads LGHDT; CDR2 reads YNNKEL (reference sequence). There are 15 residues in the CDR3. The entire variable domain, with the rest obtained from reference TRBV3-1 and TRBJ1-2, is as follows: DTAVSQTPKYLVTQMGNDKSIKCEQNLGHDTMYWYKQDSKKFLKIMFSYNNKELIINETVPNRFSPKSPDKAHLNLHINSLELGDSAVYFCASSQAAHSREGYTFGSGTRLTVV.

This clone was found a few times. V is TRBV6-1 and J is TRBJ1-1, with 7 bases matching TRBD1. The germline V gene has CDR1 MNHNS and CDR2 SASEGT. J gave up 6 bases and V 5 bases, and 12 bases lay outside the gene matches. CDR3 length: 15 residues. CDR3 in DNA: TGTGCCAGCAGTAGAGTAGCGACAGGGTACGCTGAAGCTTTCTTT. Amino acids: CASSRVATGYAEAFF.

In this sample, this clone turned up once. The chain links TRBV9 to TRBJ1-2; 10 nucleotides align to TRBD1. CDR1 is SGDLS and CDR2 is YYNGEE in the germline V gene. Losses at the gene ends were 3 bases for V and 8 bases for J; bases not matched to a gene: 10. The CDR3 extends over 15 amino acids. Written as DNA, the CDR3 is TGTGCCAGCAGCGCCGACCCCGGGACAGGGGTAGGCTACACCTTC. Protein: CASSADPGTGVGYTF.